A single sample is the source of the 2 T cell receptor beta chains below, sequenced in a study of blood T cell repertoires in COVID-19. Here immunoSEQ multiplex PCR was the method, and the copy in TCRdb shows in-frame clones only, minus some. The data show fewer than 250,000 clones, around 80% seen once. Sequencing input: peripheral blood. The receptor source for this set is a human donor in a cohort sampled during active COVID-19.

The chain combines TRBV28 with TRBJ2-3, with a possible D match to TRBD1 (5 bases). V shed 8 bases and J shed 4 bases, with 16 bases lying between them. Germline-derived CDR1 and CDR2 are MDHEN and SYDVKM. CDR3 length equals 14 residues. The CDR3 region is CASGHARFSDTQYF. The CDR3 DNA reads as TGTGCCAGCGGACACGCGAGGTTCTCAGATACGCAGTATTTT.

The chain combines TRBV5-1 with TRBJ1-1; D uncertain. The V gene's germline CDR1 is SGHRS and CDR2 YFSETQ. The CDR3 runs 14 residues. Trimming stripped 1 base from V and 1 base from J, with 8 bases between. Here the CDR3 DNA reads TGCGCCAGCAGCTTGAGGTCGGGGAACACTGAAGCTTTCTTT. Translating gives CASSLRSGNTEAFF. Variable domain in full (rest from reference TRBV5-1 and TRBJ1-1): KAGVTQTPRYLIKTRGQQVTLSCSPISGHRSVSWYQQTPGQGLQFLFEYFSETQRNKGNFPGRFSGRQFSNSRSEMNVSTLELGDSALYLCASSLRSGNTEAFFGQGTRLTVV.